Below are 32 T cell receptor beta chains sequenced from a single sample in a study of cytomegalovirus exposure and HLA in healthy donors. The method was immunoSEQ multiplex PCR; TCRdb's version includes in-frame clones alone and lacks a portion of them. This table holds 150,000 or so clones, around 87% found once. Sample: PBMCs. The receptors were gathered from a woman in her 30s in good health and CMV-seronegative.

This clone turned up a few times. The chain couples TRBV19 to TRBJ2-2; D is uncertain. The germline V and J ends were trimmed by 2 bases and 1 base, with 5 bases remaining between them. Germline CDR1 reads LNHDA; CDR2 reads SQIVND (reference sequence). The CDR3 covers 14 residues. CDR3 nucleotides: TGTGCCAGTAGTATATCCTGGAACACCGGGGAGCTGTTTTTT. This translates into CASSISWNTGELFF.

The rearrangement uses TRBV12-2 and TRBJ2-7; the DNA was not compared with TRBD1, the D call given in the table. TRBV12-2 is shown as a pseudogene. The CDR3 spans 16 residues. As DNA, the CDR3 is TGTGCAAGTCGCTTAGCCAGGAGGGACAGTGCCTACGAGCAGTACTTC. Translation: CASRLARRDSAYEQYF.

A few counts support this clone. The V call is TRBV4-2, the J call TRBJ1-3; D might be TRBD1 (6 bases). V lost 0 bases and J 4 bases, leaving 13 bases between the germline ends. The CDR3 covers 16 residues. Germline V lookup: CDR1 LGHNA, CDR2 YNFKEQ. The CDR3 DNA is TGTGCCAGCAGCCAAGACCGTTGGGGGCACGGAAACACCATATATTTT. This encodes CASSQDRWGHGNTIYF.

J is TRBJ2-7 and V is TRBV5-1, with D hard to call. V was pared by 1 base and J by 7 bases, with 9 bases between. There are 12 residues in the CDR3. Germline V gene lookup returns CDR1 SGHRS and CDR2 YFSETQ. In DNA form, the CDR3 reads TGCGCCAGCAGCTTGTCCCCTAGGGAGCAGTACTTC. Its protein product is CASSLSPREQYF.

The chain employs TRBV5-6 and TRBJ1-3; D remains unclear. Per the germline V gene, CDR1 is SGHDT and CDR2 is YYEEEE. The CDR3 runs to 15 residues. Trimming shortened V by 0 bases and J by 2 bases, and 9 bases separated the two germline ends. The CDR3 loop reads CASSLGRSAGNTIYF. In DNA, the CDR3 is TGTGCCAGCAGCTTGGGTAGGAGTGCTGGAAACACCATATATTTT.

Of note for this clone: A read error may produce the germline difference seen at one junction end. V usage is TRBV7-7 and J usage is TRBJ2-2; perhaps TRBD1 as D (5 bases). This CDR3 comprises 14 residues. CDR1 and CDR2 from the germline V gene are SSHAT and FNYEAQ (reference sequence). DNA of the CDR3: TGTGCTAGCAGCCCCTCAGGACAAACCGGGGAGCTGTTTTTT. Translating it yields CASSPSGQTGELFF.

The table lists this clone with a count of one. This chain uses TRBV6-5 with TRBJ2-2, with D possibly being TRBD1 (6 bases). The germline V and J ends were trimmed by 2 bases and 7 bases, with 17 bases remaining between them. The CDR3 loop spans 16 amino acids. The germline gives CDR1 MNHEY, CDR2 SVGAGI. As DNA, the CDR3 is TGTGCCAGCAGTTACAGCAGGGGCCTAGGGGGCGGGGAGCTGTTTTTT. Amino acid sequence: CASSYSRGLGGGELFF.

The V call is TRBV15, the J call TRBJ2-2; possible D gene TRBD1, 5 bases. Trimming cost V 8 bases and J 3 bases, with 19 bases left between them. The CDR3 is 16 residues long. Germline V gives CDR1 LNHNV, CDR2 YYDKDF (reference sequence). The CDR3 sequence is CATGTIRGRYTGELFF. As DNA, the CDR3 is TGTGCCACCGGAACTATAAGGGGCAGGTACACCGGGGAGCTGTTTTTT. Variable domain in full (rest from reference TRBV15 and TRBJ2-2): DAMVIQNPRYQVTQFGKPVTLSCSQTLNHNVMYWYQQKSSQAPKLLFHYYDKDFNNEADTPDNFQSRRPNTSFCFLDIRSPGLGDTAMYLCATGTIRGRYTGELFFGEGSRLTVL.

V and J are TRBV5-1 and TRBJ1-3; the match to TRBD1 covers 7 bases. V shed 0 bases, J shed 2 bases, and the junction held 2 bases outside the gene matches. Germline-derived CDR1 and CDR2 are SGHRS and YFSETQ. This CDR3 spans 15 amino acids. The chain's CDR3 is CASSLAGTAGNTIYF. The CDR3 nucleotides are TGCGCCAGCAGCTTGGCCGGGACAGCTGGAAACACCATATATTTT.

The chain employs TRBV5-1 and TRBJ1-1; D may be TRBD1 (5 bases). The CDR3 covers 18 residues. Germline V gives CDR1 SGHRS, CDR2 YFSETQ. Trimming pared 7 bases from V and 5 bases from J, leaving 30 bases between. The CDR3 bases are TGCGCCAGCGGCCCCTGGGGCGTGGGAGGGGTGAGTGCAACTGAAGCTTTCTTT. Encoded protein: CASGPWGVGGVSATEAFF.

V is TRBV5-6 and J is TRBJ1-2, with TRBD1 identical over 8 bases. The CDR3 has 14 residues. Germline V gene data show CDR1 as SGHDT and CDR2 as YYEEEE. V lost 0 bases and J lost 3; bases outside the gene matches: 1. The CDR3 sequence is CASSLADRDYGYTF. Here the CDR3 DNA reads TGTGCCAGCAGCTTGGCGGACAGGGACTATGGCTACACCTTC.

The chain carries TRBV5-1 and TRBJ1-3; TRBD1 matches 7 bases. V was pared by 4 bases and J by 4 bases, with 8 bases of the junction left unmatched. The CDR3 length is 15 residues. The germline V gene has CDR1 SGHRS and CDR2 YFSETQ. The CDR3 loop reads CASSNLQGSGNTIYF. In DNA form, the CDR3 reads TGCGCCAGCAGCAACCTACAGGGGTCCGGAAACACCATATATTTT.

A single count supports this clone. J is TRBJ1-6 and V is TRBV9, with D maybe TRBD1 (6 bases). Trimming removed 4 bases at V and 7 bases at J, with 12 bases between. Germline CDR1 and CDR2: SGDLS and YYNGEE. The CDR3 consists of 14 residues. CDR3 loop: CASSPRGNNSPLHF. In DNA, the CDR3 is TGTGCCAGCAGCCCGAGGGGGAACAATTCACCCCTCCACTTT. Full variable domain (missing parts from reference TRBV9 and TRBJ1-6): DSGVTQTPKHLITATGQRVTLRCSPRSGDLSVYWYQQSLDQGLQFLIQYYNGEERAKGNILERFSAQQFPDLHSELNLSSLELGDSALYFCASSPRGNNSPLHFGNGTRLTVT.

The chain carries TRBV11-2 and TRBJ2-7; 7 bases match TRBD1. The V segment lost 1 base and the J segment 7 bases; nucleotides outside the gene matches: 16. CDR3 size: 17 residues. From germline, CDR1 is SGHAT and CDR2 FQNNGV. CDR3 residues: CASSLVDMRQGAREQYF. The CDR3 DNA reads TGTGCCAGCAGCTTAGTGGATATGAGACAGGGTGCTAGGGAGCAGTACTTC.

V and J are TRBV7-2 and TRBJ2-3, with TRBD1 matching 9 bases. The germline gives CDR1 SGHTA, CDR2 FQGNSA. Trimming removed 2 bases from V and 8 bases from J; junction bases left unmatched: 2. CDR3 length: 13 residues. The CDR3 DNA is TGTGCCAGCAGCTTAACAGGGGGCTCTACGCAGTATTTT. Its protein is CASSLTGGSTQYF.

The gene calls are TRBV2 and TRBJ1-1, with TRBD1 matching over 9 bases. This CDR3 is built from 13 residues. The V segment lost 7 bases and the J segment 6 bases; nucleotides outside the gene matches: 6. CDR1 and CDR2 (germline): SNHLY, FYNNEI. CDR3 bases: TGTGCCAGCATAGGACAGGGGTTTTCTGAAGCTTTCTTT. Its protein is CASIGQGFSEAFF.

The CDR3 DNA reads as TGTGCCAGCAGCCAAGATGGACAGGGGAACTCTGGAAACACCATATATTTT. Its translation: CASSQDGQGNSGNTIYF. The chain couples TRBV4-2 to TRBJ1-3, with 9 bases aligning to TRBD1. The CDR3 runs to 17 residues. V was clipped by 0 bases and J by 0 bases; unmatched bases: 3. CDR1 LGHNA and CDR2 YNFKEQ come from the germline V gene.

The table lists this clone with a count of one. The chain has TRBV4-1 and TRBJ2-7; 10 bases line up with TRBD1. From germline, CDR1 is MGHRA and CDR2 YSYEKL. The CDR3 has 15 amino acids. V trimming: 4 bases; J trimming: 6 bases; junction bases outside the gene matches: 9. CDR3 sequence: CASSPRPGTGVEQYF. The CDR3 DNA sequence: TGCGCCAGCAGCCCCAGGCCTGGGACAGGGGTCGAGCAGTACTTC.

This chain joins TRBV9 and TRBJ1-6; 7 nucleotides match TRBD1. V shed 1 base, J shed 7 bases, and the junction held 2 bases outside the gene matches. This CDR3 contains 14 residues. CDR1 is SGDLS, CDR2 YYNGEE, per germline. The CDR3: CASSVTGANSPLHF. The CDR3 DNA reads as TGTGCCAGCAGCGTAACAGGGGCCAATTCACCCCTCCACTTT.

The chain carries TRBV6-5 and TRBJ1-1, with 10 bases matching TRBD1. There are 13 residues in the CDR3. V shed 6 bases and J 11 bases; nucleotides not matched to a gene: 9. Germline V gene lookup returns CDR1 MNHEY and CDR2 SVGAGI. CDR3: CASSLRQGAAAFF. Written as DNA, the CDR3 is TGTGCCAGCAGCCTCCGACAGGGGGCAGCGGCTTTCTTT.

This chain links TRBV10-3 with TRBJ2-7; D perhaps matches TRBD1 (5 bases). The CDR3 spans 11 residues. From germline, CDR1 is ENHRY and CDR2 SYGVKD. V dropped 6 bases and J dropped 9 bases, with 12 bases sitting between them. The CDR3 loop is CAIRQDSGQYF. The CDR3 DNA sequence: TGTGCCATCAGACAGGATTCCGGGCAGTACTTC.

This clone was recorded only once. V gene TRBV4-1 combines with J gene TRBJ2-1; TRBD2 matches at 9 bases. The CDR3 is 16 amino acids. Germline V gene sequence: CDR1 MGHRA, CDR2 YSYEKL. The junction had 9 bases not matched to a gene; V was cut back by 1 base and J by 8 bases. CDR3 DNA sequence: TGCGCCAGCAGCCAAGCCGGGACTAGCCTCATACATGAGCAGTTCTTC. Translated: CASSQAGTSLIHEQFF.

This clone has more than one count but fewer than ten. The chain links TRBV2 to TRBJ1-4, with D hard to call. V was cut by 5 bases and J by 8 bases, with 6 bases left in between. The CDR3 length is 11 residues. Germline V lookup: CDR1 SNHLY, CDR2 FYNNEI. CDR3 sequence: CASSREEKLFF. The CDR3 coding sequence is TGTGCCAGCAGTCGGGAAGAAAAACTGTTTTTT.

V usage is TRBV27 and J usage is TRBJ2-1; 7 bases match TRBD2. V shed 6 bases and J 4 bases; nucleotides not matched to a gene: 12. The CDR3 extends over 16 amino acids. Looked up from germline, CDR1 is MNHEY and CDR2 is SMNVEV (reference sequence). CDR3 sequence: CASRVGGYSTYNEQFF. CDR3 bases: TGTGCCAGCAGGGTGGGGGGGTATTCTACATACAATGAGCAGTTCTTC.

The V and J genes are TRBV10-2 and TRBJ1-1; 7 bases are a match to TRBD1. V lost 0 bases and J lost 8; bases outside the gene matches: 6. CDR1 is WSHSY, CDR2 SAAADI, per germline. CDR3 length: 14 amino acids. CDR3 loop: CASSESTEGAEAFF. In DNA, the CDR3 is TGCGCCAGCAGTGAGTCGACGGAGGGGGCAGAAGCTTTCTTT.

The chain combines TRBV5-6 with TRBJ2-3, with D perhaps TRBD2 (6 bases). The CDR3 extends over 14 amino acids. CDR1 is SGHDT, CDR2 YYEEEE, per germline. V shed 2 bases and J shed 4 bases, with 11 bases lying between them. The CDR3 reads CASSFRDLADTQYF. The CDR3 bases are TGTGCCAGCAGCTTTCGGGACTTGGCAGATACGCAGTATTTT.

The chain links TRBV4-2 to TRBJ2-3, with 7 bases matching TRBD1. This CDR3 comprises 16 residues. Germline CDR1 reads LGHNA; CDR2 reads YNFKEQ. V gave up 4 bases and J gave up 8 bases; unmatched junction bases: 15. The CDR3 loop is CASSRIRGPSPSTQYF. The CDR3 bases are TGTGCCAGCAGCCGCATTAGGGGGCCCTCTCCGTCTACGCAGTATTTT.

The rearrangement uses TRBV4-1 and TRBJ1-1; 8 bases match TRBD1. V was clipped by 0 bases and J by 4 bases; unmatched bases: 7. The CDR3 runs 16 residues. Germline lookup yields CDR1 MGHRA and CDR2 YSYEKL. CDR3 bases: TGCGCCAGCAGCCAAGATGGACAGGGCTTTGTCACTGAAGCTTTCTTT. Its protein product is CASSQDGQGFVTEAFF.

This clone was recorded a few times. The V and J genes are TRBV2 and TRBJ1-3; D perhaps matches TRBD1 (5 bases). The CDR3 consists of 14 residues. The V and J ends lost 6 bases and 1 base respectively, with 10 bases between them. Germline-derived CDR1 and CDR2 are SNHLY and FYNNEI. The CDR3 nucleotides are TGTGCCAGCAGCCTTCAGGGTTCTGGAAACACCATATATTTT. Translating it yields CASSLQGSGNTIYF. The full variable domain, completed using reference TRBV2 and TRBJ1-3, is EPEVTQTPSHQVTQMGQEVILRCVPISNHLYFYWYRQILGQKVEFLVSFYNNEISEKSEIFDDQFSVERPDGSNFTLKIRSTKLEDSAMYFCASSLQGSGNTIYFGEGSWLTVV.

The chain carries TRBV19 and TRBJ2-1; D is possibly TRBD2 (5 bases). The CDR3 has 14 amino acids. V lost 6 bases and J 3 bases, leaving 12 bases between the germline ends. The germline V gene encodes CDR1 LNHDA and CDR2 SQIVND (reference sequence). CDR3 nucleotides: TGTGCCAGTAGGAGGGAAGGCTTCTACAATGAGCAGTTCTTC. This codes for CASRREGFYNEQFF.

The chain couples TRBV7-9 to TRBJ2-7; D remains ambiguous. This CDR3 comprises 13 residues. Germline V CDR1 and CDR2: SEHNR, FQNEAQ (reference sequence). V dropped 7 bases and J dropped 1 base, with 11 bases sitting between them. The CDR3 nucleotides are TGTGCCAGCAAGCCAGGCGAATCCTACGAGCAGTACTTC. This codes for CASKPGESYEQYF.

This sequence joins TRBV10-1 and TRBJ1-4; D possibly corresponds to TRBD1 (5 bases). Germline-derived CDR1 and CDR2 are WNHNN and SYGVQD (reference sequence). With 6 bases removed from V and 5 bases from J, the gap between germline ends came to 13 bases. CDR3 length: 14 amino acids. The CDR3 sequence is CASSLTDANEKLFF. In DNA form, the CDR3 reads TGCGCCAGCAGCTTGACAGACGCGAATGAAAAACTGTTTTTT.